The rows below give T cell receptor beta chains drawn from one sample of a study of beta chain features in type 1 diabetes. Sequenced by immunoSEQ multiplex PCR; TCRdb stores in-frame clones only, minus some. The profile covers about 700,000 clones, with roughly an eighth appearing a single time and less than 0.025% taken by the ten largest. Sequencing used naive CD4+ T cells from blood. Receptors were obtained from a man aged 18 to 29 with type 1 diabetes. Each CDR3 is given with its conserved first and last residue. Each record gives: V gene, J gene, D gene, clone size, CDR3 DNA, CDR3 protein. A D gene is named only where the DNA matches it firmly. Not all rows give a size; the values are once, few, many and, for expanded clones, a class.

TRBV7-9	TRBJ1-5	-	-	TGTGCCAGCAGCTTATTAGACAGCAATCAGCCCCAGCATTTT	CASSLLDSNQPQHF
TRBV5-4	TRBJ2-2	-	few	TGTGCCAGCAGCTTGGGGGCTCTTACGGGGGAGCTGTTTTTT	CASSLGALTGELFF
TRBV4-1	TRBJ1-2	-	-	TGCGCCAGCAGCCAAGCAGGGATCTATGGCTACACCTTC	CASSQAGIYGYTF
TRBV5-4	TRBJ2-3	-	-	TGTGCCAGCATGTTGCAGGACAGAGATACGCAGTATTTT	CASMLQDRDTQYF
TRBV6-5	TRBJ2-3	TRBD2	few	TGTGCCAGCAGTTACACGAGCGGGGGGTGGGCAGATACGCAGTATTTT	CASSYTSGGWADTQYF
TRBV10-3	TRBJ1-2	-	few	TGTGCCATCACCACCACAGCGGGGGAAGATGGCTACACCTTC	CAITTTAGEDGYTF
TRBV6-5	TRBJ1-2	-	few	TGTGCCAGCAGTTACTCGTTTCATTATGGCTACACCTTC	CASSYSFHYGYTF
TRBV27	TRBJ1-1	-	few	TGTGCCAGCAGTCCAGGTCCAAGGGTGGACACTGAAGCTTTCTTT	CASSPGPRVDTEAFF
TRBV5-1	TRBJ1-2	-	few	TGCGCCAGCAGCTTGGCGGCAGGGACTAACTATGGCTACACCTTC	CASSLAAGTNYGYTF
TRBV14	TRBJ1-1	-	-	TGTGCCAGCAGCCGGGACGGGCAGAACACTGAAGCTTTCTTT	CASSRDGQNTEAFF
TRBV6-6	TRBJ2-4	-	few	TGTGCCAGCAGCTCCGGGACGGAAAACATTCAGTACTTC	CASSSGTENIQYF
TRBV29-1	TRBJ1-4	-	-	TGCAGCGTCGGCCGGGGGACAACTAATGAAAAACTGTTTTTT	CSVGRGTTNEKLFF
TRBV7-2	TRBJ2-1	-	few	TGTGCCAGCAGCTTATCGAGGGGACCCCACAATGAGCAGTTCTTC	CASSLSRGPHNEQFF
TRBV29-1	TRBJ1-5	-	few	TGCAGCGTTGCTCAGGGCGGACAGCCCCAGCATTTT	CSVAQGGQPQHF
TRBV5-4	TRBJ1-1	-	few	TGTGCCAGCAGCCGAAAGGATGGGGACACTGAAGCTTTCTTT	CASSRKDGDTEAFF
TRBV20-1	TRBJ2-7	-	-	TGCAGTGCTAGATTAAGCTACGAGCAGTACTTC	CSARLSYEQYF
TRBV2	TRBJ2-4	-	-	TGTGCCAGCAGCGTTGCGCCAAACATTCAGTACTTC	CASSVAPNIQYF
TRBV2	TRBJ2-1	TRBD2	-	TGTGCCAGCAGAAACCGACTAGCGGGACCCTACAATGAGCAGTTCTTC	CASRNRLAGPYNEQFF
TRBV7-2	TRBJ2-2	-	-	TGTGCCAGCATCGAAGGACAGCCCGCCGGGGAGCTGTTTTTT	CASIEGQPAGELFF
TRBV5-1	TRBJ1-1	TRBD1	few	TGCGCCAGCAGCAGACGGACAGGCGGATGGGGGACTGAAGCTTTCTTT	CASSRRTGGWGTEAFF
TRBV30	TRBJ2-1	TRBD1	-	TGTGCCTGGGAGGGACAGGGGGCTGGCGAGCAGTTCTTC	CAWEGQGAGEQFF
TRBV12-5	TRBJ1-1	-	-	TGTGCTAGTGGTGGGGACGGCAGCACTGAAGCTTTCTTT	CASGGDGSTEAFF
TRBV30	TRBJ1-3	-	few	TGTGCCTGGAGTCTTGCGAGCACTGGAAACACCATATATTTT	CAWSLASTGNTIYF
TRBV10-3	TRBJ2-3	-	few	TGTGCCATCAGTGAGTGGGTAGCGGCGGAGACCCATACGCAGTATTTT	CAISEWVAAETHTQYF
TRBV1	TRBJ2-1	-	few	TGCACCAGCAGCGACGTAACGGGGGGCTCCTACAATGAGCAGTTCTTC	CTSSDVTGGSYNEQFF
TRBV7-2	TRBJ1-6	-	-	TGTGCCAGCAGCTCCCCCCCTTTGGGGGTTGGTTCACCCCTCCACTTT	CASSSPPLGVGSPLHF
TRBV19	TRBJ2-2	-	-	TGTGCCAGTACCACTTCCAGCACACAAGCCACCGGGGAGCTGTTTTTT	CASTTSSTQATGELFF
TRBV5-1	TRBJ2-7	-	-	TGCGCCAGCAGCTCCAGGGGAGCCTACGAGCAGTACTTC	CASSSRGAYEQYF
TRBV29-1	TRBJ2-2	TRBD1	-	TGCAGCGTCCAACAGGGGGCCCCCAACACCGGGGAGCTGTTTTTT	CSVQQGAPNTGELFF
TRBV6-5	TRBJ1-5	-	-	TGTGCCAGCAGTTGGGGGCATCAGCCCCAGCATTTT	CASSWGHQPQHF
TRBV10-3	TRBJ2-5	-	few	TGTGCCATCAGTGATTATACGGGAGAGACCCAGTACTTC	CAISDYTGETQYF
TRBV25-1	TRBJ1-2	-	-	TGTGCCAGCAGTGGGACGGTGACTTCCTATGGCTACACCTTC	CASSGTVTSYGYTF
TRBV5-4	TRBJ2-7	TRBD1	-	TGTGCCAGCAGCTCGAGGGACAGGGATTCGAAGTACTTC	CASSSRDRDSKYF
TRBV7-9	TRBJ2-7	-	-	TGTGCCAGCACCTCCCAGGGTGAAACCTCCTACGAGCAGTACTTC	CASTSQGETSYEQYF
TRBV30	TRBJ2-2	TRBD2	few	TGTGCCTGGTCCCAGCGGGGAGGCACCGGGGAGCTGTTTTTT	CAWSQRGGTGELFF
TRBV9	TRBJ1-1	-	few	TGTGCCAGCAGCCCGCCGGCCGCGCTGACTGAAGCTTTCTTT	CASSPPAALTEAFF
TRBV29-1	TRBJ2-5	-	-	TGCAGCGTTGAAGACCCGGGGTTCCAAGAGACCCAGTACTTC	CSVEDPGFQETQYF
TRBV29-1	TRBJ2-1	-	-	TGCAGCGTTGATTCCCCTCAGAGCTCCTACAATGAGCAGTTCTTC	CSVDSPQSSYNEQFF
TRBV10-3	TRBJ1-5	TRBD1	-	TGTGCCATCAGTGAGGGACGACAGGGTTCGAGCAATCAGCCCCAGCATTTT	CAISEGRQGSSNQPQHF
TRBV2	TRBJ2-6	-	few	TGTGCCAGCAGTGAATTCCGCACTGGGGCCAACGTCCTGACTTTC	CASSEFRTGANVLTF
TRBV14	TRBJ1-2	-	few	TGTGCCAGCAGCCAAATGGGTAGCTCGATGGAGGGCTATGGCTACACCTTC	CASSQMGSSMEGYGYTF
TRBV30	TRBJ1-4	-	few	TGTGCCTGGAGGGGGAGTGAAAAACTGTTTTTT	CAWRGSEKLFF
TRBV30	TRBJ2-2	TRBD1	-	TGTGCCTGGAGTTTTACAGGGGCCGGGGAGCTGTTTTTT	CAWSFTGAGELFF
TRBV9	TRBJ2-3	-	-	TGTGCCAGCAGCGTAGCTACGACTGTATCAGATACGCAGTATTTT	CASSVATTVSDTQYF
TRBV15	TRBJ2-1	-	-	TGTGCCACCAGCAGAGATCCCGTGACGTTTAGCTCCTACAATGAGCAGTTCTTC	CATSRDPVTFSSYNEQFF
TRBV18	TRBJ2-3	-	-	TGTGCCAGCTCACCAACATCGATCCTGACTCCGTATTTT	CASSPTSILTPYF
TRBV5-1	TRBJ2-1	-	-	TGCGCCAGCAGCTTGGTGGCAGGAAGCTACAATGAGCAGTTCTTC	CASSLVAGSYNEQFF
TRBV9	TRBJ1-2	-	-	TGTGCCAGCAGCTCGACAGGAAACTATGGCTACACCTTC	CASSSTGNYGYTF
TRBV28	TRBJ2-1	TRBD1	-	TGTGCCAGCAGGGACGGGACAGGGGGGTGGAATGAGCAGTTCTTC	CASRDGTGGWNEQFF
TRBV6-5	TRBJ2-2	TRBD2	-	TGTGCCAGCAGTTGGGAGGGCGGGGAGCTGTTTTTT	CASSWEGGELFF
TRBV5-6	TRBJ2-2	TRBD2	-	TGTGCCAGCAGCTTGTGGGAGGGGTACACCGGGGAGCTGTTTTTT	CASSLWEGYTGELFF
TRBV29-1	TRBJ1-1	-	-	TGCAGCGTCCACAGGGTCCCGAACACTGAAGCTTTCTTT	CSVHRVPNTEAFF
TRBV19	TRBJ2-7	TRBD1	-	TGTGCCAGTAGTCTCGGACAGGCCCCTTCCTACGAGCAGTACTTC	CASSLGQAPSYEQYF